This TCR beta chain appears in the sequencing data of a study of blood T cell repertoires in COVID-19. About the study: Donors in the United States, Italy and Spain gave samples during acute or convalescent COVID-19. PBMCs, B-cell-depleted T cells, or T cells were the source of the cDNA or gDNA that made up the material.

Individuals aged roughly 18 to 95 years were recruited from fewer than 25 US areas. This CDR3 has 13 residues. V shed 6 bases and J shed 0 bases, with 8 bases lying between them. Germline values: CDR1 SNHLY, CDR2 FYNNEI. Repertoires were generated with immunoSEQ multiplex PCR, while TCRdb's copy carries only in-frame clones and drops some. The data show some 70,000 clones, with around 90% seen just once and roughly 9.1% held by the top ten. This clone was seen just once. The genes are TRBV2 and TRBJ2-5; D might be TRBD1 (5 bases). What was sequenced was PBMCs or T cells enriched from blood (not recorded which). The TCR comes from a woman in her 40s who had recovered from COVID-19. CDR3 region: CASRRQYQETQYF. DNA for the CDR3: TGTGCCAGCAGACGACAGTACCAAGAGACCCAGTACTTC.